Sequencing of this T cell receptor (beta chain) was carried out in a study of cytomegalovirus exposure and HLA in healthy donors. Clones were read by immunoSEQ multiplex PCR, and TCRdb kept only the in-frame ones, dropping some. The sample shows around 350,000 clones, just over 85% of them seen only once. This clone has a single count. The germline V and J ends were trimmed by 0 bases and 6 bases, with 4 bases remaining between them. The CDR3 sequence is 12 residues long. Germline CDR1 SNHLY, CDR2 FYNNEI. This TCR was recovered from a woman aged 18 to 35 in good health and CMV-seronegative. The chain couples TRBV2 to TRBJ2-3; D not certain. Source material: PBMCs. For the CDR3, the DNA is TGTGCCAGCAGTGAAGCGTCGGATACGCAGTATTTT. Its translation is CASSEASDTQYF.